Included here is one T cell receptor beta chain sequence, with context. Antigen unknown. The data were obtained in a study of OX40 agonist ivuxolimab in advanced cancers. Study details: Ivuxolimab is a fully human IgG2 antibody that activates OX40 (CD134). Study observations and caveats: The study found that CD8+ T cells averaged more expanded clones than CD4+.

Germline V CDR1 and CDR2: LNHDA, SQIVND (reference sequence). This CDR3 contains 13 residues. V trimming: 2 bases; J trimming: 4 bases; junction bases outside the gene matches: 1. Clones were sequenced by immunoSEQ multiplex PCR, and TCRdb holds only the in-frame ones, with some missing. Of 53,000 or so clones detected, approximately 84% appear once; the ten largest clones hold about 4.6%. The chain has TRBV19 and TRBJ2-5, with 7 positions matching TRBD1. Sequencing used CD4+ or CD8+ T cells sorted from blood, obtained in a trial of the OX40 agonist ivuxolimab. The sequence was obtained from an adult with an advanced solid tumor such as melanoma, head and neck, liver or kidney cancer. The CDR3 DNA follows: TGTGCCAGTAGTATACCAGGGGGAGAGACCCAGTACTTC. This gives the protein CASSIPGGETQYF.